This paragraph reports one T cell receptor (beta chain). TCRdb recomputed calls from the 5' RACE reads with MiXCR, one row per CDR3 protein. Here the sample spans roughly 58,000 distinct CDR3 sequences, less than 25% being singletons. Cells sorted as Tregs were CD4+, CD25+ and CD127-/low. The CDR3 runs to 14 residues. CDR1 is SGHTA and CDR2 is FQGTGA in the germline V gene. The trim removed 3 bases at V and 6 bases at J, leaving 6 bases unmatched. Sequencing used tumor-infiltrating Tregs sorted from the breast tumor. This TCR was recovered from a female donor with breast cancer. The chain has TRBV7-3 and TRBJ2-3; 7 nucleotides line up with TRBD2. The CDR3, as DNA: TGTGCCAGCAGCTTCGACACTAGCGTGGATACGCAGTATTTT. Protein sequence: CASSFDTSVDTQYF.